This TCR beta chain was found in a study of shared clonotypes between healthy human individuals. Study results and limitations: Measured sharing among donors was expected to vary with sequencing depth.

For this clone: The antigen remains undetermined.

The run depth of the assay was deep. Replicate sorted-subset PCRs were loaded with approximately 200 ng DNA, about 30,000 T cell genomes. Only in-frame clones appear in the TCRdb table, and some are missing; sequencing was by immunoSEQ multiplex PCR. This sample has millions of clones; approximately 93% occur once, and the top ten carry 0.35% to 0.5%. All participating donors were Caucasian adults from Nashville, Tennessee. This receptor was identified in a man younger than 35 in good health. Some clones in this sample may be carry-over from other donors' samples. Sequencing was done on a sample of naive CD4+ T cells from PBMCs. The subset here: CD45RA+ positively selected.

CDR3 coding DNA: TGTGCCAGCAGGCCTAGGTACAATCAGCCCCAGCATTTT. Amino acid sequence: CASRPRYNQPQHF. This chain uses TRBV27 with TRBJ1-5, with D unclear. V was clipped by 6 bases and J by 3 bases, with 9 bases between them. Germline V lookup: CDR1 MNHEY, CDR2 SMNVEV (reference sequence). There are 13 residues in the CDR3.